Sequencing of this TCR beta chain was carried out in a study of cytomegalovirus exposure and HLA in healthy donors. The overall study: Most donors, approximately 82% of a few hundred genotyped, fell in the Caucasian-associated ancestry cluster. Overall study results and limits: Follow-up analysis seemed to connect common viral pathogens with several of the most significant clusters identified. The classifier reportedly diagnosed cytomegalovirus status with high specificity and sensitivity.

Germline CDR1 is SGHRS and CDR2 is YFSETQ. The ends were cut back, 6 bases at V and 0 bases at J, with 10 bases in the middle. The CDR3 is 13 amino acids. The PCR employed 60 Vbeta primers together with 13 Jbeta primers. Original processing methods: Later, roughly 77 million unique TCR beta chains were counted in an analysis, and 10 million to 12 million of them were shared. The method was immunoSEQ multiplex PCR; TCRdb's version includes in-frame clones alone and lacks a portion of them. That table supplies the V and J calls and clone size; D and trimming were determined from the DNA. The sample lists around 170,000 clones, roughly 80% occurring once. On this clone: Its target is unknown.

The chain couples TRBV5-1 to TRBJ2-7; D may be TRBD1 (6 bases). The sequencing input was PBMCs. This receptor was taken from a man aged 35-49 years in good health and CMV-seropositive. DNA for the CDR3: TGCGCCAGCACCGGACAGAGCTCCTACGAGCAGTACTTC. This gives the protein CASTGQSSYEQYF.